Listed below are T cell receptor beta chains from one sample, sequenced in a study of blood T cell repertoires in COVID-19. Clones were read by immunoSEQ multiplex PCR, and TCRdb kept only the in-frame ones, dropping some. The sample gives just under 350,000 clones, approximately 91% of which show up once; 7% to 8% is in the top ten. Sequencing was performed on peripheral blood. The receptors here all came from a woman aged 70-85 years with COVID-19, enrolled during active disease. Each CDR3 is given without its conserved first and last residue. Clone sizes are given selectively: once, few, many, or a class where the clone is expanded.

CDR3 protein: AWSVRGRGLSGNTIY; clone size: -; CDR3 length: 15; J gene: TRBJ1-3; V gene: TRBV30
CDR3 protein: ASTHQADRAAGG; clone size: -; CDR3 length: 12; J gene: TRBJ1-5; V gene: TRBV27
CDR3 protein: ASSMSGGRTDTQY; clone size: -; CDR3 length: 13; J gene: TRBJ2-3; V gene: TRBV19
CDR3 protein: ASSPGESHGYT; clone size: -; CDR3 length: 11; J gene: TRBJ1-2; V gene: TRBV5-1
CDR3 protein: ASSPRTSGGLSNEQF; clone size: -; CDR3 length: 15; J gene: TRBJ2-1; V gene: TRBV5-5
CDR3 protein: AWSEGLAGGRETQY; clone size: -; CDR3 length: 14; J gene: TRBJ2-5; V gene: TRBV30
CDR3 protein: ASSSSGGPDTQY; clone size: -; CDR3 length: 12; J gene: TRBJ2-3; V gene: TRBV5-4
CDR3 protein: ASSLADSNNEQF; clone size: -; CDR3 length: 12; J gene: TRBJ2-1; V gene: TRBV5-1
CDR3 protein: ASTLAGGTTDTQY; clone size: -; CDR3 length: 13; J gene: TRBJ2-3; V gene: TRBV28
CDR3 protein: ASSASPDSGNTIY; clone size: -; CDR3 length: 13; J gene: TRBJ1-3; V gene: TRBV9
CDR3 protein: ATSQRQGAAGNTIY; clone size: -; CDR3 length: 14; J gene: TRBJ1-3; V gene: TRBV19
CDR3 protein: ASSQDLMTAGVGYT; clone size: -; CDR3 length: 14; J gene: TRBJ1-2; V gene: TRBV14
CDR3 protein: ASSLRTSQGQETQY; clone size: -; CDR3 length: 14; J gene: TRBJ2-5; V gene: TRBV7-2
CDR3 protein: ASSLTRQGNSPLH; clone size: -; CDR3 length: 13; J gene: TRBJ1-6; V gene: TRBV7-8
CDR3 protein: ASRVQGLGGYT; clone size: -; CDR3 length: 11; J gene: TRBJ1-2; V gene: TRBV2
CDR3 protein: ASSPRDRGRGETQY; clone size: -; CDR3 length: 14; J gene: TRBJ2-5; V gene: TRBV7-9
CDR3 protein: ATSPQGPLSGANVLT; clone size: -; CDR3 length: 15; J gene: TRBJ2-6; V gene: TRBV24-1
CDR3 protein: ASSYSASGMNTEAF; clone size: -; CDR3 length: 14; J gene: TRBJ1-1; V gene: TRBV6-5
CDR3 protein: ASPDRGETQY; clone size: -; CDR3 length: 10; J gene: TRBJ2-5; V gene: TRBV6-5
CDR3 protein: ASSLTGAGTEAF; clone size: -; CDR3 length: 12; J gene: TRBJ1-1; V gene: TRBV28
CDR3 protein: ASSAQGGYTEAF; clone size: -; CDR3 length: 12; J gene: TRBJ1-1; V gene: TRBV19
CDR3 protein: ASSMGDSGGLDTQY; clone size: -; CDR3 length: 14; J gene: TRBJ2-3; V gene: TRBV21-1
CDR3 protein: ASNPGPLNEKLF; clone size: few; CDR3 length: 12; J gene: TRBJ1-4; V gene: TRBV10-2
CDR3 protein: ASSPTGTSNYGYT; clone size: -; CDR3 length: 13; J gene: TRBJ1-2; V gene: TRBV5-1
CDR3 protein: ASSLARTGLAGATRETQY; clone size: -; CDR3 length: 18; J gene: TRBJ2-5; V gene: TRBV5-1
CDR3 protein: ASTSAYEQY; clone size: -; CDR3 length: 9; J gene: TRBJ2-7; V gene: TRBV12-5
CDR3 protein: ASSFRLLNTEAF; clone size: -; CDR3 length: 12; J gene: TRBJ1-1; V gene: TRBV7-3
CDR3 protein: ASSAQGAGANVLT; clone size: -; CDR3 length: 13; J gene: TRBJ2-6; V gene: TRBV9
CDR3 protein: ASSQPTSGGMSEQF; clone size: -; CDR3 length: 14; J gene: TRBJ2-1; V gene: TRBV4-1
CDR3 protein: ASSRSGASYNSPLH; clone size: -; CDR3 length: 14; J gene: TRBJ1-6; V gene: TRBV11-2
CDR3 protein: ASSRGDGAALPEAF; clone size: -; CDR3 length: 14; J gene: TRBJ1-1; V gene: TRBV5-1
CDR3 protein: ASSKAGQSTGELF; clone size: -; CDR3 length: 13; J gene: TRBJ2-2; V gene: TRBV19
CDR3 protein: ASSQEGGYWTEAF; clone size: -; CDR3 length: 13; J gene: TRBJ1-1; V gene: TRBV3-1/TRBV3-2
CDR3 protein: ASSPGQGNQPQH; clone size: -; CDR3 length: 12; J gene: TRBJ1-5; V gene: TRBV18
CDR3 protein: ASSQARVGYT; clone size: -; CDR3 length: 10; J gene: TRBJ1-2; V gene: TRBV3-1/TRBV3-2
CDR3 protein: ASSESTHSSGTEAF; clone size: -; CDR3 length: 14; J gene: TRBJ1-1; V gene: TRBV10-2
CDR3 protein: ASSQDAPAGVAGYEQY; clone size: -; CDR3 length: 16; J gene: TRBJ2-7; V gene: TRBV4-1
CDR3 protein: ASRDGTGGSEKLF; clone size: few; CDR3 length: 13; J gene: TRBJ1-4; V gene: TRBV2
CDR3 protein: ASTPRSGGRYEQY; clone size: -; CDR3 length: 13; J gene: TRBJ2-7; V gene: TRBV27
CDR3 protein: ASSPRTGERGYT; clone size: -; CDR3 length: 12; J gene: TRBJ1-2; V gene: TRBV9
CDR3 protein: ASSFPGSSPLH; clone size: -; CDR3 length: 11; J gene: TRBJ1-6; V gene: TRBV7-9
CDR3 protein: ATSFRTGGSPEAF; clone size: -; CDR3 length: 13; J gene: TRBJ1-1; V gene: TRBV15
CDR3 protein: ATSGALRDGNYGYT; clone size: few; CDR3 length: 14; J gene: TRBJ1-2; V gene: TRBV24-1
CDR3 protein: ASSLQGAARNTEAF; clone size: -; CDR3 length: 14; J gene: TRBJ1-1; V gene: TRBV5-4
CDR3 protein: ATLRGGAYNEQF; clone size: -; CDR3 length: 12; J gene: TRBJ2-1; V gene: TRBV10-3
CDR3 protein: ASSHPWEGDNSPLH; clone size: few; CDR3 length: 14; J gene: TRBJ1-6; V gene: TRBV4-1
CDR3 protein: ASSSGSLTYYEQY; clone size: -; CDR3 length: 13; J gene: TRBJ2-7; V gene: TRBV11-2
CDR3 protein: AFGEGSNQPQH; clone size: once; CDR3 length: 11; J gene: TRBJ1-5; V gene: TRBV30
CDR3 protein: ASSEFDRGYEQY; clone size: -; CDR3 length: 12; J gene: TRBJ2-7; V gene: TRBV6-1
CDR3 protein: ASSQGLVEQF; clone size: -; CDR3 length: 10; J gene: TRBJ2-1; V gene: TRBV6-5
CDR3 protein: ASSQDPIGGLAQNNEQF; clone size: -; CDR3 length: 17; J gene: TRBJ2-1; V gene: TRBV3-1/TRBV3-2
CDR3 protein: ASSPRTNAETQY; clone size: -; CDR3 length: 12; J gene: TRBJ2-5; V gene: TRBV5-1
CDR3 protein: ASTIGRGGRNSPLH; clone size: -; CDR3 length: 14; J gene: TRBJ1-6; V gene: TRBV19
CDR3 protein: AWDQGSTEAF; clone size: once; CDR3 length: 10; J gene: TRBJ1-1; V gene: TRBV30